A single sample gave rise to the 18 T cell receptor beta chains below, sequenced in a study of shared clonotypes between healthy human individuals. This table comes from immunoSEQ multiplex PCR, and its TCRdb copy is limited to in-frame clones, with some not included. This table has 550,000 to 600,000 clones, around three quarters appearing once. The sequenced material came from PBMCs. The source of these receptors is a middle-aged woman in good health. Some clones in this sample may be carry-over from other donors' samples.

The gene calls are TRBV7-8 and TRBJ2-1, with 7 bases matching TRBD1. This CDR3 region has 14 residues. The V and J ends lost 1 base and 4 bases, in that order; junction bases with no gene match: 1. The germline CDR1 and CDR2 sequences are SGHVS and FQNEAQ. CDR3 DNA sequence: TGTGCCAGCAGCTTAGTGGGACAGTACAATGAGCAGTTCTTC. Translated: CASSLVGQYNEQFF.

The V call is TRBV28, the J call TRBJ1-5; TRBD1 is a possible D gene (5 bases). V was shortened by 2 bases and J by 7 bases, with 15 bases between the two germline ends. The CDR3 covers 15 residues. Germline assignment: CDR1 MDHEN and CDR2 SYDVKM. The CDR3: CASSLRTGLGQPQHF. In DNA, the CDR3 is TGTGCCAGCAGTTTACGGACGGGGCTAGGGCAGCCCCAGCATTTT.

The chain joins TRBV5-1 to TRBJ1-2; a possible D gene is TRBD1 (5 bases). Germline loops: CDR1 SGHRS, CDR2 YFSETQ. The CDR3 extends over 16 amino acids. Trimming cost V 4 bases and J 2 bases, with 18 bases left between them. The CDR3 nucleotides are TGCGCCAGCAGCCGATCGCAGGGAACTCACAACTATGGCTACACCTTC. It encodes CASSRSQGTHNYGYTF.

The chain has TRBV10-3 and TRBJ2-3; D gene ambiguous. Germline V gene lookup returns CDR1 ENHRY and CDR2 SYGVKD. V was trimmed by 2 bases and J by 0 bases, leaving 6 bases between them. CDR3 length equals 14 residues. In nucleotides, the CDR3 is TGTGCCATCAGTGAGACGGCTAGCACAGATACGCAGTATTTT. This codes for CAISETASTDTQYF.

The chain links TRBV30 to TRBJ1-1; D remains ambiguous. The germline gives CDR1 GTSNPN, CDR2 SVGIG (reference sequence). The CDR3 totals 13 residues. Deletions cut 0 bases from V and 8 bases from J, with 13 bases between. In DNA, the CDR3 is TGTGCCTGGAGTGTTAGGATAACAGCAGAAGCTTTCTTT. Protein product: CAWSVRITAEAFF.

CDR3 amino acids: CASSLASLTGTEYNEQFF. The CDR3 nucleotides read TGTGCCAGCAGTTTGGCGTCCCTAACCGGGACAGAGTACAATGAGCAGTTCTTC. The chain has TRBV27 and TRBJ2-1, with 7 bases that match TRBD1. V trimming: 3 bases; J trimming: 4 bases; junction bases outside the gene matches: 15. The CDR3 covers 18 residues. Germline CDR1 MNHEY, CDR2 SMNVEV (reference sequence).

J is TRBJ2-1 and V is TRBV6-1; D not certain. The CDR3 spans 15 residues. The germline gives CDR1 MNHNS, CDR2 SASEGT. The germline V and J ends were trimmed by 5 bases and 1 base, with 12 bases remaining between them. As DNA, the CDR3 is TGTGCCAGCAGTAGGGAAGGGCCGTCCTACAATGAGCAGTTCTTC. Translation: CASSREGPSYNEQFF.

This chain connects TRBV4-1 to TRBJ2-7; 11 nucleotides align to TRBD1. The CDR3 sequence is 17 residues long. The J segment lost 5 bases and the V segment lost 1 base, leaving 10 bases of the junction unmatched. The V gene's germline CDR1 is MGHRA and CDR2 YSYEKL. Here the CDR3 reads CASSQVIGTGGNHEQYF. The CDR3 bases are TGCGCCAGCAGCCAAGTGATTGGGACAGGGGGTAACCACGAGCAGTACTTC.

The CDR3 is CASSSTGETQYF. In DNA, the CDR3 is TGTGCCAGCAGCTCCACTGGGGAGACCCAGTACTTC. J is TRBJ2-5 and V is TRBV4-2, with D unclear. This CDR3 contains 12 residues. The germline V gene has CDR1 LGHNA and CDR2 YNFKEQ. The V end was cut by 5 bases, the J end by 5 bases, with 9 bases between.

This clone was counted between two and nine times. This sequence joins TRBV30 and TRBJ1-2; 9 positions match TRBD1. V trimming: 6 bases; J trimming: 2 bases; junction bases outside the gene matches: 4. The CDR3 runs 13 residues. In germline, CDR1 is GTSNPN, CDR2 SVGIG (reference sequence). CDR3 sequence: CACLDRGNYGYTF. The CDR3 bases are TGTGCCTGTCTCGACAGGGGGAACTATGGCTACACCTTC.

Note on this clone: This may arise from a read error, as a much more abundant clone is one base away. Other DNA sequences from this sample encode an identical CDR3 as well. This chain links TRBV5-1 with TRBJ2-7; D tentatively reads TRBD1 or TRBD2 (5 bases each). The CDR3 is 14 amino acids. Per the germline V gene, CDR1 is SGHRS and CDR2 is YFSETQ. CDR3 in amino acids: CASSLDGLGTEQYF. The CDR3 nucleotides read TGCGCCAGTAGCTTGGACGGACTGGGGACCGAGCAGTACTTC.

A remark on this clone: Other nucleotide sequences from this sample produce the same CDR3. This chain uses TRBV10-3 with TRBJ2-3; a weak D match, TRBD2 (5 bases). Germline V gene sequence: CDR1 ENHRY, CDR2 SYGVKD. The CDR3 runs to 15 residues. The V gene lost 0 bases and the J gene lost 0 bases, with 7 bases spanning the gap. CDR3 nucleotides: TGTGCCATCAGTGAGTCGGGCGGGAGCACAGATACGCAGTATTTT. Translated: CAISESGGSTDTQYF.

This rearrangement joins TRBV7-3 to TRBJ2-1; TRBD1 agrees at 10 bases. Germline V lookup: CDR1 SGHTA, CDR2 FQGTGA. V trimming: 0 bases; J trimming: 6 bases; junction bases outside the gene matches: 2. This CDR3 contains 15 residues. The CDR3 spells CASSLTTGGSNEQFF. The CDR3 DNA follows: TGTGCCAGCAGCTTAACGACAGGGGGCTCCAATGAGCAGTTCTTC.

This clone occurred many times. The chain links TRBV5-4 to TRBJ1-6; TRBD1 is a possible D gene (5 bases). From germline, CDR1 is SGHNT and CDR2 YYREEE (reference sequence). V gave up 4 bases and J gave up 3 bases, with 11 bases separating them. This CDR3 comprises 15 residues. Here the CDR3 reads CASSRDPNYNSPLHF. CDR3 DNA: TGTGCCAGCAGCCGGGACCCTAACTATAATTCACCCCTCCACTTT.

V gene TRBV7-6 combines with J gene TRBJ1-5; no clear D. The germline CDR1 and CDR2 sequences are SGHVS and FNYEAQ. The CDR3 sequence is 16 residues long. Trimming took off 3 bases at V and 0 bases at J, with 12 bases between the two ends. CDR3 bases: TGTGCCAGCAGCTTTTTCAGCCCATATAGCAATCAGCCCCAGCATTTT. Translating it yields CASSFFSPYSNQPQHF.

The gene calls are TRBV6-5 and TRBJ1-2; perhaps TRBD1 as D (6 bases). The CDR3 is 15 amino acids. V lost 6 bases and J lost 5, with 19 bases in between. Germline V gives CDR1 MNHEY, CDR2 SVGAGI. CDR3 protein: CASRSPGTSYYGYTF. The CDR3 DNA is TGTGCCAGCAGGTCGCCTGGGACATCTTATTATGGCTACACCTTC.

This chain links TRBV6-6 with TRBJ2-7, with D perhaps TRBD1 or TRBD2 (5 bases each). Germline assignment: CDR1 MNHNY and CDR2 SVGAGI (reference sequence). The CDR3 loop spans 14 amino acids. V was trimmed by 5 bases and J by 0 bases, leaving 11 bases between them. The CDR3 nucleotides read TGTGCCAGCAGTCGGGACGGGAACTCCTACGAGCAGTACTTC. This translates into CASSRDGNSYEQYF.

The rearrangement links TRBV5-1 to TRBJ2-7; a possible D gene is TRBD1 (6 bases). The CDR3 has 13 amino acids. Germline V gene sequence: CDR1 SGHRS, CDR2 YFSETQ. V lost 6 bases and J 3 bases, leaving 13 bases between the germline ends. CDR3 nucleotide sequence: TGCGCCAGCACCCCTCAGGGGAACTACGAGCAGTACTTC. Its translation is CASTPQGNYEQYF.